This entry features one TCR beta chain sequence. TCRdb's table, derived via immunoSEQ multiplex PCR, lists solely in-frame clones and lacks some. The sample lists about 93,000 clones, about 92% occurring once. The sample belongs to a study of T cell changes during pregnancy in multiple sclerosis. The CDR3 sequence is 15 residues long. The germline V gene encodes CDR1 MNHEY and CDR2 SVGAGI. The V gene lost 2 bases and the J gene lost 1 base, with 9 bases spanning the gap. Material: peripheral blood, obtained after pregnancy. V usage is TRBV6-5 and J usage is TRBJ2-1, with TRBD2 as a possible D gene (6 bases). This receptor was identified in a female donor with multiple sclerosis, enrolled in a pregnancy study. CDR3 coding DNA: TGTGCCAGCAGTTACCAGCGGGCGTCCTACAATGAGCAGTTCTTC. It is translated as CASSYQRASYNEQFF.